The 21 T cell receptor beta chains given below trace back to one sample, sequenced in a study of identical twins. TCRdb reprocessed the 5' RACE reads via MiXCR and lists one record per CDR3 protein. This sample yields some 1,700,000 distinct CDR3 sequences, of which around 29% are seen a single time; under 0.35% belongs to the top ten. Material: cord blood. Receptors were obtained from a newborn girl in good health.

This chain uses TRBV18 with TRBJ1-5; perhaps TRBD1 as D (6 bases). The CDR3 covers 18 residues. Trimming removed 1 base at V and 0 bases at J, with 16 bases between. Germline-derived CDR1 and CDR2 are KGHSH and LQKENI. The CDR3 nucleotides read TGTGCCAGCTCACCACTTTCCCGGGACACCCTTAGCAATCAGCCCCAGCATTTT. This codes for CASSPLSRDTLSNQPQHF.

The J gene is TRBJ2-1, the V gene TRBV9; 8 bases align to TRBD2. V dropped 4 bases and J dropped 4; count of bases not matched to a gene: 13. This CDR3 has 17 residues. Germline V gene lookup returns CDR1 SGDLS and CDR2 YYNGEE. CDR3 coding DNA: TGTGCCAGCAGCCCTCCTTTCCCGGGACTAGGGTACAATGAGCAGTTCTTC. This codes for CASSPPFPGLGYNEQFF.

In nucleotides, the CDR3 is TGCAGCGCTCGCCGGGAGGGGTACTATGGCTACACCTTC. It codes for CSARREGYYGYTF. The chain uses TRBV29-1 and TRBJ1-2; D possibly corresponds to TRBD1 (5 bases). Trimming stripped 7 bases from V and 3 bases from J, with 15 bases between. The length of the CDR3 is 13 residues. CDR1 and CDR2 from the germline V gene are SQVTM and ANQGSEA.

This clonotype was recorded a few times. The gene calls are TRBV3-1 and TRBJ2-5; 7 bases map to TRBD1. After removal of 1 base from V and 6 bases from J, the junction contained 5 bases not matched to a gene. The CDR3 sequence is 14 residues long. CDR1 and CDR2 from the germline V gene are LGHDT and YNNKEL (reference sequence). CDR3 residues: CASSQGGGDKTQYF. CDR3 nucleotide sequence: TGTGCCAGCAGCCAAGGAGGGGGCGACAAGACCCAGTACTTC.

This chain connects TRBV20-1 to TRBJ2-4, with a weak D call TRBD2 (5 bases). Gene TRBJ2-7 matches the end of the DNA better, so the J call may be wrong. The CDR3 has 14 residues. Germline values: CDR1 DFQATT, CDR2 SNEGSKA (reference sequence). CDR3 sequence: CSTLRGGFEYEQYF. The CDR3 DNA is TGCAGTACCCTACGAGGCGGGTTCGAGTACGAGCAGTACTTC.

The V gene is TRBV20-1, the J gene TRBJ1-3; D unclear. There are 13 residues in the CDR3. Germline values: CDR1 DFQATT, CDR2 SNEGSKA (reference sequence). V lost 5 bases to trimming and J lost 0 bases, with 8 bases between them. CDR3 amino acids: CSAVDPSGNTIYF. In DNA form, the CDR3 reads TGCAGTGCTGTAGACCCCTCTGGAAACACCATATATTTT.

The rearrangement links TRBV5-1 to TRBJ2-2; 8 nucleotides align to TRBD2. J lost 3 bases, V lost 6 bases, and 7 bases had no gene match. The CDR3 extends over 15 amino acids. Germline lookup yields CDR1 SGHRS and CDR2 YFSETQ. CDR3 DNA sequence: TGCGCCAGCAACCCACCGGGACTAGACACCGGGGAGCTGTTTTTT. It encodes CASNPPGLDTGELFF.

With respect to this clonotype: The junction does not match germline at one end; this may be a read error. The chain has TRBV28 and TRBJ1-6; D perhaps matches TRBD1 (6 bases). CDR3 size: 15 residues. CDR1 and CDR2 (germline): MDHEN, SYDVKM. Here the CDR3 reads CASSNSRGARSPPHF. CDR3 coding DNA: TGTGCCAGCAGTAACTCTCGGGGGGCACGGTCACCCCCCCACTTT.

This chain uses TRBV10-3 with TRBJ2-3; no definite D call. The CDR3 spans 11 residues. Germline-derived CDR1 and CDR2 are ENHRY and SYGVKD. The germline V and J ends were trimmed by 6 bases and 2 bases, with 3 bases remaining between them. CDR3 bases: TGTGCCATCAGACCCACAGATACGCAGTATTTT. It yields the protein CAIRPTDTQYF.

The chain couples TRBV9 to TRBJ2-3; 8 bases map to TRBD2. In germline, CDR1 is SGDLS, CDR2 YYNGEE. This CDR3 has 16 residues. The V segment lost 4 bases and the J segment 2 bases; nucleotides outside the gene matches: 9. Written as DNA, the CDR3 is TGTGCCAGCAGCCTCCTGACTAGCGCCCCCACAGATACGCAGTATTTT. Encoded protein: CASSLLTSAPTDTQYF. The full variable domain, its missing parts supplied by reference TRBV9 and TRBJ2-3, is DSGVTQTPKHLITATGQRVTLRCSPRSGDLSVYWYQQSLDQGLQFLIQYYNGEERAKGNILERFSAQQFPDLHSELNLSSLELGDSALYFCASSLLTSAPTDTQYFGPGTRLTVL.

V is TRBV5-1 and J is TRBJ2-1; 9 nucleotides align to TRBD2. The DNA end favors TRBJ2-7, so the J call may be wrong. This CDR3 spans 17 amino acids. Germline CDR1 is SGHRS and CDR2 is YFSETQ. The CDR3 DNA sequence: TGCGCCAGCAGCTTGGCGTCTAGCGGGGACTCCTACAATGAGCAGTACTTC. It specifies CASSLASSGDSYNEQYF.

The V call is TRBV28, the J call TRBJ1-6; maybe TRBD1 (5 bases). The CDR3 contains 18 residues. From germline, CDR1 is MDHEN and CDR2 SYDVKM. V lost 5 bases to trimming and J lost 9 bases, with 26 bases between them. This CDR3 is CASSPPAVIRDGVSPLHF. In DNA form, the CDR3 reads TGTGCCAGCAGTCCGCCGGCGGTTATCAGGGATGGGGTTTCACCCCTCCACTTT.

This clonotype was found once. The chain employs TRBV20-1 and TRBJ2-1; 11 positions match TRBD2. The J call may be incorrect, as the DNA end agrees better with TRBJ2-7. Germline V gene data show CDR1 as DFQATT and CDR2 as SNEGSKA (reference sequence). The CDR3 totals 17 residues. The CDR3 spells CSARAIAGGIDYNEQYF. CDR3 nucleotide sequence: TGCAGTGCTAGAGCCATAGCGGGAGGGATAGATTACAATGAGCAGTACTTC.

The V call is TRBV7-9, the J call TRBJ2-1; D is perhaps TRBD2 (6 bases). The germline CDR1 and CDR2 sequences are SEHNR and FQNEAQ (reference sequence). This CDR3 is built from 14 residues. Trimming cost V 5 bases and J 5 bases, with 13 bases left between them. Here the CDR3 reads CASSPGTVDNEQFF. The CDR3 DNA is TGTGCCAGCAGCCCTGGGACTGTCGACAATGAGCAGTTCTTC.

This chain connects TRBV20-1 to TRBJ1-4; D is possibly TRBD1 (5 bases). Germline lookup yields CDR1 DFQATT and CDR2 SNEGSKA (reference sequence). The CDR3 totals 12 residues. Trimming cost V 6 bases and J 5 bases, with 10 bases left between them. In DNA, the CDR3 is TGCAGTGCAACGGGACGGAATGAAAAACTGTTTTTT. It specifies CSATGRNEKLFF.

This clonotype was observed a handful of times. This chain links TRBV25-1 with TRBJ2-7, with 13 positions matching TRBD2. V trimming: 4 bases; J trimming: 6 bases; junction bases outside the gene matches: 6. Germline lookup yields CDR1 MGHDK and CDR2 SYGVNS. This CDR3 region has 15 residues. The DNA for the CDR3 is TGTGCCAGCAGTGGTACTAGCGGGGGGGCAGGCGAGCAGTACTTC. This gives the protein CASSGTSGGAGEQYF.

The rearrangement links TRBV20-1 to TRBJ2-7; perhaps TRBD2 as D (6 bases). The V end was cut by 3 bases, the J end by 3 bases, with 12 bases between. The CDR3 length is 13 residues. In germline, CDR1 is DFQATT, CDR2 SNEGSKA (reference sequence). The CDR3 here is CSASLGLRYEQYF. The CDR3 bases are TGCAGTGCTAGTTTGGGACTGCGCTACGAGCAGTACTTC.

Only a few counts were recorded for this clonotype. The rearrangement joins TRBV3-1 to TRBJ2-7; D may match TRBD1 or TRBD2 (5 bases each). The end of the DNA aligns better with TRBJ2-4, so the J call may be wrong. CDR3 length equals 15 residues. Germline assignment: CDR1 LGHDT and CDR2 YNNKEL (reference sequence). As DNA, the CDR3 is TGTGCCAGCAGCCAGGATTACGGGGCGGGAAACATTCAGTACTTC. This translates into CASSQDYGAGNIQYF.

This clonotype was recorded a few times. The rearrangement uses TRBV28 and TRBJ2-5, with 7 positions matching TRBD2. Germline loops: CDR1 MDHEN, CDR2 SYDVKM. The CDR3 totals 18 residues. The ends lost 1 base at V and 1 base at J; junction bases unmatched: 12. CDR3 DNA: TGTGCCAGCAGTTTATCAGGCCCAGCGGGGAATAGCCAAGAGACCCAGTACTTC. This codes for CASSLSGPAGNSQETQYF.

For the CDR3, the DNA is TGTGCCAGCAGCTCTAGCGGGAGGGAGCTGTTTTTT. Its translation is CASSSSGRELFF. The chain uses TRBV7-2 and TRBJ2-2; TRBD2 matches at 9 bases. The CDR3 covers 12 residues. J lost 9 bases, V lost 4 bases, and 0 bases had no gene match. Germline assignment: CDR1 SGHTA and CDR2 FQGNSA. The variable domain in full, with the rest retrieved from reference TRBV7-2 and TRBJ2-2, is GAGVSQSPSNKVTEKGKDVELRCDPISGHTALYWYRQSLGQGLEFLIYFQGNSAPDKSGLPSDRFSAERTGGSVSTLTIQRTQQEDSAVYLCASSSSGRELFFGEGSRLTVL.

The rearrangement links TRBV14 to TRBJ2-1; D call uncertain. Trimming took off 3 bases at V and 12 bases at J, with 21 bases between the two ends. The CDR3 contains 15 residues. Looked up from germline, CDR1 is SGHDN and CDR2 is FVKESK. CDR3 region: CASSQNYFPTGGQFF. CDR3 nucleotides: TGTGCCAGCAGCCAGAATTACTTTCCCACGGGTGGGCAGTTCTTC.